The 17 T cell receptor beta chains given below trace back to one sample, sequenced in a study of technical replicates of blood from a handful of donors. Libraries were prepared by immunoSEQ multiplex PCR; TCRdb keeps only in-frame clonotypes and omits some of them. The sample yields around 50,000 clones, about 96% seen once. Sequencing used T cells isolated from PBMCs. The receptors derive from a human donor in good health.

The J gene is TRBJ2-5, the V gene TRBV5-8; no clear D. The CDR3 covers 12 residues. Germline CDR1 and CDR2: SGHTS and YDEGEE. V lost 6 bases to trimming and J lost 5 bases, with 11 bases between them. The CDR3 sequence: CASKSVGETQYF. The CDR3 DNA sequence: TGTGCCAGCAAATCCGTCGGGGAGACCCAGTACTTC. The full variable domain, rest sourced from reference TRBV5-8 and TRBJ2-5, is EAGVTQSPTHLIKTRGQQATLRCSPISGHTSVYWYQQALGLGLQFLLWYDEGEERNRGNFPPRFSGRQFPNYSSELNVNALELEDSALYLCASKSVGETQYFGPGTRLLVL.

The CDR3: CASSRDSFQETQYF. In nucleotides, the CDR3 is TGTGCCAGCAGTAGGGACAGCTTCCAAGAGACCCAGTACTTC. The chain links TRBV7-2 to TRBJ2-5; 7 nucleotides line up with TRBD1. CDR1 and CDR2 (germline): SGHTA, FQGNSA. With 6 bases clipped from V and 1 base from J, the junction kept 5 bases outside the gene matches. CDR3 length equals 14 residues.

This clone was detected once. The CDR3 coding sequence is TGTGCCAGCAGCGACCCCCCCGGGGAAGCTTTCTTT. Residues: CASSDPPGEAFF. The V call is TRBV5-4, the J call TRBJ1-1, with D uncertain. This CDR3 is built from 12 residues. Between the trimmed V and J ends, which lost 4 bases and 8 bases, there was a span of 12 bases. The germline V gene has CDR1 SGHNT and CDR2 YYREEE (reference sequence).

The V and J genes are TRBV6-5 and TRBJ2-1; 9 bases are a match to TRBD2. The germline gives CDR1 MNHEY, CDR2 SVGAGI. V was pared by 6 bases and J by 7 bases, with 10 bases of the junction left unmatched. CDR3 length: 15 residues. The CDR3 DNA follows: TGTGCCAGCAGGCCAATTAGCGGGAGAGAGAATGAGCAGTTCTTC. Its translation: CASRPISGRENEQFF.

The chain joins TRBV27 to TRBJ2-7, with D possibly matching TRBD1 (6 bases). V lost 5 bases, J lost 3 bases, and 11 bases lay in between. Germline V gene data show CDR1 as MNHEY and CDR2 as SMNVEV (reference sequence). The CDR3 contains 13 residues. The CDR3 DNA follows: TGTGCCAGCAGTCCCGGGACATACTACGAGCAGTACTTC. Translating it yields CASSPGTYYEQYF.

The genes are TRBV27 and TRBJ1-2; a weak D match, TRBD1 (6 bases). V was shortened by 1 base and J by 7 bases, with 16 bases between the two germline ends. The CDR3 consists of 15 residues. Germline V CDR1 and CDR2: MNHEY, SMNVEV (reference sequence). The CDR3 DNA reads TGTGCCAGCAGTTTATGGGCAGGGGAAGAACGTGGCTACACCTTC. Protein: CASSLWAGEERGYTF.

This rearrangement joins TRBV7-2 to TRBJ2-4; D is unresolved. CDR3 length: 14 residues. V gave up 1 base and J gave up 8 bases, with 12 bases separating them. CDR1 and CDR2 (germline): SGHTA, FQGNSA. This CDR3 reads CASSLVTGEDIQYF. The CDR3 DNA reads as TGTGCCAGCAGCTTAGTTACCGGTGAGGACATTCAGTACTTC.

This chain links TRBV6-5 with TRBJ1-3; D is unclear. Between the trimmed V and J ends, which lost 4 bases and 4 bases, there was a span of 8 bases. The germline V gene encodes CDR1 MNHEY and CDR2 SVGAGI. The CDR3 totals 13 residues. This CDR3 reads CASSSPEGNTIYF. In DNA form, the CDR3 reads TGTGCCAGCAGTTCCCCCGAGGGAAACACCATATATTTT.

V gene TRBV4-1 combines with J gene TRBJ2-3; 7 nucleotides line up with TRBD2. V lost 1 base to trimming and J lost 4 bases; unmatched junction nucleotides: 5. CDR3 length: 15 residues. The V gene's germline CDR1 is MGHRA and CDR2 YSYEKL. The CDR3 sequence is CASSQGVLAPDTQYF. Written as DNA, the CDR3 is TGCGCCAGCAGCCAAGGAGTACTAGCGCCAGATACGCAGTATTTT.

The rearrangement uses TRBV14 and TRBJ2-1, with TRBD2 matching over 12 bases. This CDR3 spans 17 amino acids. The germline gives CDR1 SGHDN, CDR2 FVKESK. Trimming removed 1 base from V and 9 bases from J; junction bases left unmatched: 10. CDR3 loop: CASSQGASGRAYGEQFF. CDR3 coding DNA: TGTGCCAGCAGCCAAGGGGCTAGCGGGAGGGCCTATGGTGAGCAGTTCTTC.

This sequence joins TRBV7-6 and TRBJ2-7, with 8 bases matching TRBD1. CDR1 is SGHVS, CDR2 FNYEAQ, per germline. The CDR3 is 15 residues long. The V and J ends lost 1 base and 6 bases, in that order; junction bases with no gene match: 8. The CDR3 nucleotides are TGTGCCAGCAGCTTAGATGGGGCAGGGGGCTCCGAGCAGTACTTC. This encodes CASSLDGAGGSEQYF.

The gene calls are TRBV18 and TRBJ2-6; D may be TRBD1 (6 bases). V shed 5 bases and J shed 0 bases, with 11 bases lying between them. This CDR3 has 16 amino acids. The germline V gene has CDR1 KGHSH and CDR2 LQKENI. The DNA of the CDR3 is TGTGCCAGCTCAGTTGCAGGGGCCTCTGGGGCCAACGTCCTGACTTTC. Translated, it gives CASSVAGASGANVLTF.

The chain combines TRBV7-9 with TRBJ2-3, with TRBD2 matching 7 bases. The V segment lost 0 bases and the J segment 6 bases; nucleotides outside the gene matches: 12. Germline lookup yields CDR1 SEHNR and CDR2 FQNEAQ (reference sequence). CDR3 length: 17 amino acids. CDR3 in amino acids: CASSLAWLAVSRDTQYF. The CDR3 bases are TGTGCCAGCAGCTTAGCTTGGCTAGCGGTTAGCAGGGATACGCAGTATTTT.

CDR3 in DNA: TGTGCCAGCTCACCACCGCGCGGGAGTAACTATGAGCAGTTCTTC. Amino acid sequence: CASSPPRGSNYEQFF. This chain uses TRBV18 with TRBJ2-1; 7 bases agree with TRBD2. The CDR3 consists of 15 residues. V shed 0 bases, J shed 8 bases, and the junction held 7 bases outside the gene matches. Per the germline V gene, CDR1 is KGHSH and CDR2 is LQKENI.

Written as DNA, the CDR3 is TGTGCCAGCAGTGGGGAGGGGGGGTTGATGATTGGCTACACCTTC. It specifies CASSGEGGLMIGYTF. The genes are TRBV2 and TRBJ1-2; D might be TRBD1 (6 bases). Looked up from germline, CDR1 is SNHLY and CDR2 is FYNNEI. This CDR3 contains 15 residues. Trimming left V 4 bases short and J 7 bases short, with 19 bases between.

The chain uses TRBV27 and TRBJ2-2; D unresolved. Germline-derived CDR1 and CDR2 are MNHEY and SMNVEV (reference sequence). The CDR3 consists of 12 residues. Trimming shortened V by 6 bases and J by 7 bases, and 9 bases separated the two germline ends. The CDR3 nucleotides read TGTGCCAGCAGCCGGTCTAGCGGGGAGCTGTTTTTT. Protein: CASSRSSGELFF.

The chain combines TRBV7-9 with TRBJ2-5, with 10 positions matching TRBD1. V shed 5 bases, J shed 9 bases, and the junction held 12 bases outside the gene matches. Germline loops: CDR1 SEHNR, CDR2 FQNEAQ (reference sequence). CDR3 length: 15 amino acids. The CDR3 region has the DNA TGTGCCAGCAGCGCAGACAGGGGGCGCAGGGAGGCCCAGTACTTC. It encodes CASSADRGRREAQYF.